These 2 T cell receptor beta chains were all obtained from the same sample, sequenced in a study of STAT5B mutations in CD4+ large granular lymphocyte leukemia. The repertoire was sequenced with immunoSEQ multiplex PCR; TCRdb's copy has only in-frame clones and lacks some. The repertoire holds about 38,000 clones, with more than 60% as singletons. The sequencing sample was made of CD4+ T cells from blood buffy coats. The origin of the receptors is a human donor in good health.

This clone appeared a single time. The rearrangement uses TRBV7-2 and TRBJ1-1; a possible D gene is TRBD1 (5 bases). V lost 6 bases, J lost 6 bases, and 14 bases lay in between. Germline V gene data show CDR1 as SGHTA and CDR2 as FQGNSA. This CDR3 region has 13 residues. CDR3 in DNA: TGTGCCAGCAGTTCAGAGGGGCTTGCTGAAGCTTTCTTT. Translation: CASSSEGLAEAFF.

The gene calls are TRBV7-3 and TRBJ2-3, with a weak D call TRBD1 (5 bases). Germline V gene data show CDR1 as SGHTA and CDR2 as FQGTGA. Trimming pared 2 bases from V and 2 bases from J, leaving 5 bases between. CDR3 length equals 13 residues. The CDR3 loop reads CASSLGATDTQYF. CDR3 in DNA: TGTGCCAGCAGCTTAGGGGCCACAGATACGCAGTATTTT.